These T cell receptor beta chains were read from a single sample in a study of cytomegalovirus exposure and HLA in healthy donors. Sequencing used immunoSEQ multiplex PCR; TCRdb keeps in-frame clones, though not all of them. The data contain about 200,000 clones, 65% to 80% of them seen just once; the ten biggest clones take up approximately 4%. The sequencing sample was made of PBMCs. The receptors originated from a woman in her thirties in good health and CMV-seropositive. Each CDR3 is given with its conserved first and last residue. D genes are given only for firm matches. A clone size is listed for some rows: how often the clone was seen (once, few, many), or a class if it is expanded.

v_gene	d_gene	len	abundance	j_gene	CDR3aa	CDR3nt
TRBV5-1	-	18	-	TRBJ2-1	CASSLGGLDRLRVMEQFF	TGCGCCAGCAGCTTGGGCGGGTTAGACAGGCTAAGGGTGATGGAGCAGTTCTTC
TRBV5-1	TRBD1	17	-	TRBJ2-5	CASSLGPSSGGGETQYF	TGCGCCAGCAGCTTGGGTCCCTCGTCAGGGGGCGGGGAGACCCAGTACTTC
TRBV5-1	-	15	-	TRBJ2-3	CASSLELQFTDTQYF	TGCGCCAGCAGCTTGGAACTGCAATTCACAGATACGCAGTATTTT
TRBV4-2	-	14	-	TRBJ1-6	CASTPDRNNSPLHF	TGTGCCAGCACCCCTGACAGGAACAATTCACCCCTCCACTTT
TRBV27	TRBD2	15	-	TRBJ2-3	CASSRGLAATDTQYF	TGTGCCAGCAGTCGGGGACTAGCGGCTACAGATACGCAGTATTTT
TRBV2	-	13	-	TRBJ1-1	CASSFQVNTEAFF	TGTGCCAGCTCCTTCCAGGTCAACACTGAAGCTTTCTTT
TRBV29-1	TRBD1	13	-	TRBJ2-3	CSVRTGMTDTQYF	TGCAGCGTGAGGACAGGGATGACAGATACGCAGTATTTT
TRBV9	TRBD2	16	-	TRBJ2-5	CASSPTSGRAQETQYF	TGTGCCAGCAGCCCTACTAGCGGGAGGGCCCAAGAGACCCAGTACTTC
TRBV4-3	TRBD1	14	-	TRBJ1-4	CASSIDREGEKLFF	TGCGCCAGCAGCATAGACAGGGAAGGAGAAAAACTGTTTTTT
TRBV9	-	13	-	TRBJ1-2	CASSVEPGYGYTF	TGTGCCAGCAGCGTAGAACCAGGGTATGGCTACACCTTC
TRBV5-4	TRBD2	17	-	TRBJ2-7	CASSKGLAGVVWYEQYF	TGTGCCAGCAGCAAGGGACTAGCGGGAGTGGTTTGGTACGAGCAGTACTTC
TRBV9	TRBD1	14	-	TRBJ1-3	CASSGGQAGNTIYF	TGTGCCAGCAGCGGCGGACAGGCTGGAAACACCATATATTTT
TRBV5-5	TRBD1	17	-	TRBJ1-5	CASSLGAGGLSNQPQHF	TGTGCCAGCAGCTTAGGCGCAGGGGGTCTCAGCAATCAGCCCCAGCATTTT
TRBV4-2	TRBD1	14	once	TRBJ2-7	CASSPWDSSYEQYF	TGTGCCAGCAGCCCTTGGGACAGTTCCTACGAGCAGTACTTC
TRBV9	-	14	once	TRBJ1-1	CASTLGGASTEAFF	TGTGCCAGCACCCTAGGAGGGGCTAGCACTGAAGCTTTCTTT
TRBV6-1	-	15	-	TRBJ1-3	CASSEGGATGNTIYF	TGTGCCAGCAGTGAAGGGGGCGCTACTGGAAACACCATATATTTT
TRBV4-3	-	15	once	TRBJ1-2	CASSVGGGGDYGYTF	TGCGCCAGCAGCGTAGGGGGAGGGGGTGACTATGGCTACACCTTC
TRBV18	TRBD1	17	once	TRBJ2-7	CASSVNQPGGSSYEQYF	TGTGCCAGCTCAGTAAATCAACCAGGGGGTTCGTCCTACGAGCAGTACTTC
TRBV23-1	-	15	-	TRBJ2-7	CASSPASEVSYEQYF	TGCGCCAGCAGTCCCGCGTCAGAGGTCTCCTACGAGCAGTACTTC
TRBV7-8	-	13	-	TRBJ1-5	CASSLDRGQPQHF	TGTGCCAGCAGCTTAGACCGCGGTCAGCCCCAGCATTTT
TRBV27	-	16	-	TRBJ2-7	CASSARSGIWSYEQYF	TGTGCCAGCAGTGCTCGGTCGGGAATTTGGTCTTACGAGCAGTACTTC
TRBV29-1	-	12	-	TRBJ2-7	CSAYREAYEQYF	TGCAGCGCTTACCGGGAAGCCTACGAGCAGTACTTC
TRBV7-6	-	17	-	TRBJ1-6	CASSLWTSSQGNSPLHF	TGTGCCAGCAGCTTATGGACTTCCTCCCAAGGGAATTCACCCCTCCACTTT
TRBV4-1	-	17	-	TRBJ1-1	CASSHKPLGGGGTEAFF	TGCGCCAGCAGCCACAAACCATTAGGTGGGGGAGGGACTGAAGCTTTCTTT
TRBV18	-	17	-	TRBJ2-4	CASSPLQGPTAKNIQYF	TGTGCCAGCTCGCCACTACAGGGACCCACAGCCAAAAACATTCAGTACTTC
TRBV5-6	TRBD1	16	-	TRBJ1-6	CASSPGTGAYNSPLHF	TGTGCCAGCAGTCCCGGGACAGGGGCCTATAATTCACCCCTCCACTTT
TRBV5-1	-	12	-	TRBJ2-5	CASSRNGETQYF	TGCGCCAGCAGCCGGAACGGGGAGACCCAGTACTTC
TRBV4-3	TRBD1	15	once	TRBJ1-4	CASSQRQGLNEKLFF	TGCGCCAGCAGCCAGAGACAGGGCCTTAATGAAAAACTGTTTTTT
TRBV5-4	-	16	once	TRBJ2-1	CASSLNMAARPNEQFF	TGTGCCAGCAGCTTGAATATGGCAGCGAGGCCCAATGAGCAGTTCTTC
TRBV18	-	14	-	TRBJ1-5	CASSPGESDQPQHF	TGTGCCAGCTCACCAGGAGAATCCGATCAGCCCCAGCATTTT
TRBV18	TRBD1	16	-	TRBJ2-7	CASSLRGQGLSYEQYF	TGTGCCAGCTCCCTCCGGGGACAGGGTTTATCCTACGAGCAGTACTTC
TRBV2	-	15	-	TRBJ2-7	CASSRRPAGPYEQYF	TGTGCCAGCTCGCGGCGGCCCGCGGGACCCTACGAGCAGTACTTC
TRBV11-3	-	16	-	TRBJ2-7	CASSFQGERDCYEQYF	TGTGCCAGCAGCTTCCAGGGGGAACGGGACTGCTACGAGCAGTACTTC
TRBV2	-	14	-	TRBJ2-5	CASTPPGLQETQYF	TGTGCCAGTACCCCCCCTGGCTTGCAAGAGACCCAGTACTTC
TRBV14	-	15	once	TRBJ2-1	CASSQEGPSYNEQFF	TGTGCCAGCAGCCAAGAGGGCCCCTCCTACAATGAGCAGTTCTTC
TRBV19	-	22	-	TRBJ1-1	CASSIRLRDASTGFRGLTEAFF	TGTGCCAGTAGTATACGGTTGAGGGACGCCTCCACAGGGTTTCGAGGGCTAACTGAAGCTTTCTTT
TRBV29-1	TRBD2	13	-	TRBJ2-1	CSVGGLADNEQFF	TGCAGCGTTGGTGGGCTAGCGGACAATGAGCAGTTCTTC
TRBV7-8	TRBD2	17	few	TRBJ2-1	CASRDGLAGPIYNEQFF	TGTGCCAGCAGAGACGGACTAGCGGGACCCATATACAATGAGCAGTTCTTC
TRBV5-1	-	17	-	TRBJ1-1	CASSLGRGTTMNTEAFF	TGCGCCAGCAGCTTGGGGCGCGGCACCACGATGAACACTGAAGCTTTCTTT
TRBV4-3	-	15	few	TRBJ1-1	CASSQVFRGTTEAFF	TGCGCCAGCAGCCAAGTTTTTAGGGGGACCACTGAAGCTTTCTTT
TRBV15	TRBD2	15	-	TRBJ2-3	CATSNIAGVTDTQYF	TGTGCCACCAGCAATATAGCGGGAGTCACAGATACGCAGTATTTT
TRBV19	-	13	-	TRBJ1-2	CASNWARAYGYTF	TGTGCCAGTAATTGGGCCAGGGCCTATGGCTACACCTTC
TRBV27	TRBD1	15	-	TRBJ2-5	CASSLWTGGEETQYF	TGTGCCAGCAGTTTATGGACAGGGGGCGAAGAGACCCAGTACTTC
TRBV19	-	13	-	TRBJ1-1	CASRLQGTSEAFF	TGTGCCAGTAGGCTACAGGGCACCTCTGAAGCTTTCTTT
TRBV5-1	-	15	-	TRBJ2-7	CASSFDGTPAYEQYF	TGCGCCAGCAGCTTCGACGGGACACCGGCCTACGAGCAGTACTTC
TRBV5-4	TRBD2	15	-	TRBJ2-3	CASSPTSGAPDTQYF	TGTGCCAGCAGCCCGACTAGCGGGGCCCCAGATACGCAGTATTTT
TRBV20-1	TRBD1	11	-	TRBJ2-7	CSAYRGYEQYF	TGCAGTGCCTACAGGGGCTACGAGCAGTACTTC
TRBV5-1	-	17	-	TRBJ1-2	CASSLLGGARAIYGYTF	TGCGCCAGCAGCCTCCTAGGGGGGGCTCGCGCGATCTATGGCTACACCTTC
TRBV6-5	TRBD1	15	-	TRBJ2-7	CASSYYRGSSYEQYF	TGTGCCAGCAGTTACTACAGGGGTAGCTCCTACGAGCAGTACTTC
TRBV11-3	TRBD1	17	few	TRBJ2-5	CASASRSGQGPVETQYF	TGTGCCAGCGCTTCGCGATCGGGACAGGGGCCTGTAGAGACCCAGTACTTC
TRBV5-1	-	17	-	TRBJ1-4	CASSLDLARATNEKLFF	TGCGCCAGCAGCCTGGACCTCGCCCGCGCAACTAATGAAAAACTGTTTTTT
TRBV6-1	-	15	-	TRBJ1-5	CASSPTGLSNQPQHF	TGTGCCAGCAGCCCTACAGGGTTAAGCAATCAGCCCCAGCATTTT
TRBV23-1	TRBD1	21	-	TRBJ2-2	CASDRALRGSERAPNTGELFF	TGCGCCAGCGACAGGGCATTGCGTGGTAGCGAAAGGGCGCCGAACACCGGGGAGCTGTTTTTT
TRBV5-1	-	15	-	TRBJ2-7	CASSLEGQVRYEQYF	TGCGCCAGCAGCTTGGAGGGGCAGGTCCGCTACGAGCAGTACTTC
TRBV10-3	TRBD1	15	-	TRBJ1-1	CAISDSMTGDTEAFF	TGTGCCATCAGTGACTCGATGACAGGGGACACTGAAGCTTTCTTT
TRBV5-1	-	13	-	TRBJ2-7	CAITKVWGNEQYF	TGCGCCATCACGAAGGTCTGGGGCAACGAGCAGTACTTC
TRBV18	TRBD1	14	-	TRBJ1-1	CASFGQGGNTEAFF	TGTGCCAGCTTCGGACAGGGGGGGAACACTGAAGCTTTCTTT
TRBV29-1	-	12	-	TRBJ2-7	CSVAGESYEQYF	TGCAGCGTTGCGGGGGAATCGTACGAGCAGTACTTC
TRBV10-3	TRBD1	15	-	TRBJ2-7	CAISASRGQFYEQYF	TGTGCCATCAGTGCATCGAGGGGACAGTTCTACGAGCAGTACTTC